This T cell receptor (beta chain) was documented in a study of blood T cells in healthy people across ages. Study conclusions and caveats: Leaving the PBMCs unsorted stopped any conclusive comparison of naive versus antigen-experienced cells. Any changes in expanded clonotypes were possibly confounded, as donor CMV status remained unknown.

A second roughly 6 to 12 cycle PCR used barcoded and J-beta primers. TCRdb independently ran MiXCR on the 5' RACE reads; one entry per CDR3 protein. The data contain 780,000 or so distinct CDR3 sequences, roughly 56% of them singletons. In germline, CDR1 is LGHDT, CDR2 YNNKEL (reference sequence). V was trimmed by 3 bases and J by 6 bases, leaving 16 bases between them. The CDR3 totals 15 residues. Each donor's blood draw was approximately 10 milliliters of peripheral blood. About this clonotype itself: Its antigen is currently unknown.

The TCR sequence derives from a man aged 40-50 years in good health. V is TRBV3-1 and J is TRBJ2-3, with D possibly matching TRBD2 (5 bases). The sequencing input was blood. The CDR3 protein is CASSHECGLADTQYF. The CDR3 nucleotides are TGTGCCAGCAGCCACGAATGCGGATTAGCGGATACGCAGTATTTT.